Below, 24 T cell receptor beta chains from the same sample are listed, as sequenced in a study of neoadjuvant anti-PD-1 for oral cavity cancer. Produced via immunoSEQ multiplex PCR; TCRdb's table is partial and in-frame only. Here the sample spans more than 15,000 clones, about 66% being singletons. The starting material was PBMCs, obtained before nivolumab (anti-PD-1) treatment. Every receptor here comes from a person between 40 and 85 years old with oral cavity squamous cell carcinoma.

This chain uses TRBV11-2 with TRBJ2-7, with TRBD2 matching over 13 bases. CDR1 is SGHAT, CDR2 FQNNGV, per germline. This CDR3 has 15 amino acids. The V segment lost 7 bases and the J segment 4 bases; nucleotides outside the gene matches: 7. The CDR3 is CASNAPGLAGYEQYF. For the CDR3, the DNA is TGTGCCAGCAACGCACCGGGACTAGCGGGATACGAGCAGTACTTC.

V is TRBV30 and J is TRBJ2-6, with TRBD1 as a possible D gene (6 bases). In germline, CDR1 is GTSNPN, CDR2 SVGIG (reference sequence). V was pared by 1 base and J by 1 base, with 14 bases between. This CDR3 contains 17 residues. For the CDR3, the DNA is TGTGCCTGGAGTGCGGGACAAGGCCCGTCTGGGGCCAACGTCCTGACTTTC. Its protein is CAWSAGQGPSGANVLTF.

The chain couples TRBV21-1 to TRBJ2-7. TRBV21-1 is listed as a pseudogene. The CDR3 is made up of 19 amino acids. The CDR3 DNA reads TGTGCCAGCAGCAAAGCTATTGGGGGTATCCTCTGGCGCTCCTACGAGCAGTACTTC. Translation: CASSKAIGGILWRSYEQYF.

This clone appeared a single time. V and J are TRBV20-1 and TRBJ2-7; D is ambiguous. The CDR3 spans 10 residues. The germline V and J ends were trimmed by 6 bases and 4 bases, with 7 bases remaining between them. Germline loops: CDR1 DFQATT, CDR2 SNEGSKA (reference sequence). CDR3 coding DNA: TGCAGTGCCTCGTCGTACGAGCAGTACTTC. It translates to CSASSYEQYF.

By share, this clone counts as medium-sized. This chain connects TRBV7-9 to TRBJ2-7; TRBD2 aligns across 7 bases. V trimming: 5 bases; J trimming: 4 bases; junction bases outside the gene matches: 8. This CDR3 is built from 14 residues. Germline loops: CDR1 SEHNR, CDR2 FQNEAQ (reference sequence). In DNA, the CDR3 is TGTGCCAGCAGCCACCGGGACTATACTTACGAGCAGTACTTC. It is translated as CASSHRDYTYEQYF.

The chain has TRBV6-1 and TRBJ2-1; possible D gene TRBD2, 5 bases. Germline lookup yields CDR1 MNHNS and CDR2 SASEGT. The CDR3 is 12 residues long. V lost 10 bases and J 0 bases, leaving 7 bases between the germline ends. CDR3 sequence (DNA): TGTGCCACGGGAAGCTCCTACAATGAGCAGTTCTTC. This sequence encodes CATGSSYNEQFF.

V and J are TRBV4-1 and TRBJ1-2; possibly TRBD1 for D (6 bases). The V and J ends lost 0 bases and 5 bases respectively, with 16 bases between them. The CDR3 runs to 16 residues. CDR1 is MGHRA, CDR2 YSYEKL, per germline. CDR3 sequence (DNA): TGCGCCAGCAGCCAAGAGGTGGGGGCCTTGGATTATGGCTACACCTTC. It specifies CASSQEVGALDYGYTF.

Concerning this clone: Germline is not matched at one junction end, which may reflect a read error. V usage is TRBV7-7 and J usage is TRBJ2-3; no clear D. The germline CDR1 and CDR2 sequences are SSHAT and FNYEAQ (reference sequence). The CDR3 consists of 13 residues. In DNA form, the CDR3 reads TGTGCTAGCAGCCCGCTAGGTGAGGATACGCAGTATTTT. This gives the protein CASSPLGEDTQYF.

The CDR3 is CASSPGRNEQFF. CDR3 DNA sequence: TGTGCCAGCAGCCCCGGGCGAAATGAGCAGTTCTTC. The chain links TRBV14 to TRBJ2-1; D is undetermined. This CDR3 has 12 amino acids. The germline CDR1 and CDR2 sequences are SGHDN and FVKESK. V was trimmed by 4 bases and J by 7 bases, leaving 8 bases between them.

V usage is TRBV27 and J usage is TRBJ2-7; perhaps D is TRBD1 or TRBD2 (5 bases each). Germline CDR1 reads MNHEY; CDR2 reads SMNVEV (reference sequence). With 2 bases removed from V and 0 bases from J, the gap between germline ends came to 20 bases. This CDR3 contains 18 residues. The CDR3 DNA reads as TGTGCCAGCAGTTTAAAGGGCAGGGACGGTGCTAACTCCTACGAGCAGTACTTC. It encodes CASSLKGRDGANSYEQYF.

The chain has TRBV9 and TRBJ2-1; no definite D call. The CDR3 is 15 residues long. With 0 bases removed from V and 2 bases from J, the gap between germline ends came to 9 bases. The V gene's germline CDR1 is SGDLS and CDR2 YYNGEE. For the CDR3, the DNA is TGTGCCAGCAGCGTAGAACGTTGGGCCTACAATGAGCAGTTCTTC. This gives the protein CASSVERWAYNEQFF.

The chain is built from TRBV6-1 and TRBJ2-5; D is unresolved. This CDR3 is 15 amino acids long. V was clipped by 5 bases and J by 4 bases, with 17 bases between them. CDR1 and CDR2 (germline): MNHNS, SASEGT. CDR3 in DNA: TGTGCCAGCAGTATAGGGTGGGCGCCGGGAGAGACCCAGTACTTC. Amino acid sequence: CASSIGWAPGETQYF.

In its sample, this clone was seen once. The chain links TRBV7-6 to TRBJ2-3; 8 positions match TRBD2. Unmatched junction bases numbered 7, after V lost 5 bases and J lost 0 bases. CDR1 SGHVS and CDR2 FNYEAQ come from the germline V gene. This CDR3 region has 16 residues. CDR3 sequence: CASSPRSGISTDTQYF. CDR3 in DNA: TGTGCCAGCAGCCCTCGTAGCGGGATTAGCACAGATACGCAGTATTTT.

This chain links TRBV9 with TRBJ2-1; TRBD1 is a possible D gene (5 bases). Trimming took off 0 bases at V and 2 bases at J, with 9 bases between the two ends. The CDR3 is 15 residues long. Germline lookup yields CDR1 SGDLS and CDR2 YYNGEE. The CDR3 bases are TGTGCCAGCAGCGTAGATGAAGGGGCCTACAATGAGCAGTTCTTC. Protein: CASSVDEGAYNEQFF.

This clone occurred a few times. The chain has TRBV27 and TRBJ2-1; the D gene is possibly TRBD2 (6 bases). Germline V CDR1 and CDR2: MNHEY, SMNVEV (reference sequence). CDR3 length: 17 amino acids. The V gene lost 2 bases and the J gene lost 8 bases, with 22 bases spanning the gap. For the CDR3, the DNA is TGTGCCAGCAGTTTACTGGGGCCCCGGGACTTGCGAGATGAGCAGTTCTTC. This sequence encodes CASSLLGPRDLRDEQFF.

This clone was seen a single time. The chain employs TRBV10-3 and TRBJ2-7; the match to TRBD1 covers 8 bases. With 6 bases clipped from V and 6 bases from J, the junction kept 4 bases outside the gene matches. This CDR3 has 12 residues. Germline CDR1 reads ENHRY; CDR2 reads SYGVKD. DNA of the CDR3: TGTGCCATCAGCCGGACAGGGTTCGAGCAGTACTTC. This sequence encodes CAISRTGFEQYF.

The rearrangement links TRBV7-9 to TRBJ2-7, with D perhaps given as TRBD1 or TRBD2 (5 bases each). The length of the CDR3 is 14 residues. Germline assignment: CDR1 SEHNR and CDR2 FQNEAQ (reference sequence). V lost 7 bases, J lost 2 bases, and 15 bases lay in between. The CDR3 reads CASTSSQGPYEQYF. CDR3 DNA sequence: TGTGCCAGCACCTCCTCCCAGGGACCCTACGAGCAGTACTTC.

CDR3 region: CASSYMGTQRTYGYTF. CDR3 coding DNA: TGTGCCAGCAGTTACATGGGGACACAGAGAACATATGGCTACACCTTC. The chain joins TRBV6-5 to TRBJ1-2; the D gene is possibly TRBD1 (6 bases). The CDR3 is 16 residues long. Germline values: CDR1 MNHEY, CDR2 SVGAGI. V was clipped by 2 bases and J by 5 bases, with 18 bases between them.

The CDR3 nucleotides read TGTGCCTGGAGTGTACAGGGCGGGAAAACAGATACGCAGTATTTT. It translates to CAWSVQGGKTDTQYF. The chain couples TRBV30 to TRBJ2-3; D could derive from TRBD1 or TRBD2 (6 bases each). This CDR3 spans 15 amino acids. Germline values: CDR1 GTSNPN, CDR2 SVGIG (reference sequence). The V end lost 0 bases, the J end lost 3 bases, and 13 bases lay between the germline ends.

The count of this clone is one. The V gene is TRBV29-1, the J gene TRBJ2-3; 7 bases map to TRBD1. From germline, CDR1 is SQVTM and CDR2 ANQGSEA. V trimming: 7 bases; J trimming: 6 bases; junction bases outside the gene matches: 16. The CDR3 length is 15 residues. CDR3 in amino acids: CSASDKGGSIDTQYF. CDR3 nucleotide sequence: TGCAGCGCCAGCGACAAAGGGGGCTCTATTGATACGCAGTATTTT.

The V and J genes are TRBV6-5 and TRBJ2-3; D gene unclear. Germline V CDR1 and CDR2: MNHEY, SVGAGI. Deletions cut 2 bases from V and 2 bases from J, with 5 bases between. CDR3 length equals 13 residues. The CDR3, as DNA: TGTGCCAGCAGTTACCTGTACACAGATACGCAGTATTTT. This encodes CASSYLYTDTQYF.

This clone was detected only a few times. The chain joins TRBV6-5 to TRBJ1-2; no reliable D call. The V end lost 4 bases, the J end lost 7 bases, and 13 bases lay between the germline ends. CDR3 length: 13 residues. From germline, CDR1 is MNHEY and CDR2 SVGAGI. For the CDR3, the DNA is TGTGCCAGCAGTTCAGCCCGCTATTCTGGCTACACCTTC. It encodes CASSSARYSGYTF.

This clone was seen a few times. This chain joins TRBV2 and TRBJ1-2; TRBD1 might be the D (6 bases). This CDR3 region has 12 residues. Trimming pared 5 bases from V and 8 bases from J, leaving 12 bases between. In germline, CDR1 is SNHLY, CDR2 FYNNEI. CDR3 region: CASSYRVGGYTF. The CDR3 coding sequence is TGTGCCAGCAGTTACAGGGTAGGAGGCTACACCTTC.

This rearrangement joins TRBV11-2 to TRBJ1-5; D is unresolved. The CDR3 runs 14 residues. The V gene lost 4 bases and the J gene lost 2 bases, with 9 bases spanning the gap. Germline V gene sequence: CDR1 SGHAT, CDR2 FQNNGV. Here the CDR3 reads CASSSGLGNQPQHF. The CDR3 DNA reads TGTGCCAGCAGCTCGGGCCTAGGCAATCAGCCCCAGCATTTT.